Included here is one TCR beta chain sequence, with context. The entry originates in a study of identical twins' blood T cells. Via MiXCR, TCRdb re-called the 5' RACE reads, giving one row per CDR3 protein. The data hold 300,000 to 450,000 distinct CDR3 sequences, with about 28% observed a single time. This CDR3 is built from 14 residues. V was shortened by 3 bases and J by 6 bases, with 17 bases between the two germline ends. Looked up from germline, CDR1 is DFQATT and CDR2 is SNEGSKA (reference sequence). The sequence derives from a woman aged 18-50 years in good health. The sample was PBMCs. J is TRBJ1-2 and V is TRBV20-1, with D possibly matching TRBD1 (5 bases). The CDR3, as DNA: TGCAGTGCTAGGGGGCTATTTCAGGTTGATGGCTACACCTTC. It codes for CSARGLFQVDGYTF.